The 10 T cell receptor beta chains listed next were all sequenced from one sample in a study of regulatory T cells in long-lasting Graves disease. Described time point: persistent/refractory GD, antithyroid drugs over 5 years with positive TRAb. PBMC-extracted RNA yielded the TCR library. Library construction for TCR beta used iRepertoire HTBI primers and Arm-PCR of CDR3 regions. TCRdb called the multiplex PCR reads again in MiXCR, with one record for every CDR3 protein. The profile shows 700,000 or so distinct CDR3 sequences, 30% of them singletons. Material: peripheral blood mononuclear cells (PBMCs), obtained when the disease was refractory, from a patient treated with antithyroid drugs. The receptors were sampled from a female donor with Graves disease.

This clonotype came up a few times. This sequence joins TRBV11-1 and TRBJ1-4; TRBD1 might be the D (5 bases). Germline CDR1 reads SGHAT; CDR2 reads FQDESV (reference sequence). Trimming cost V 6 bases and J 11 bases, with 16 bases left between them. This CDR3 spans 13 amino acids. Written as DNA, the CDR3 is TGTGCCAGCAGAATTCAGGGAGAGGGGAAACTGTTTTTT. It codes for CASRIQGEGKLFF.

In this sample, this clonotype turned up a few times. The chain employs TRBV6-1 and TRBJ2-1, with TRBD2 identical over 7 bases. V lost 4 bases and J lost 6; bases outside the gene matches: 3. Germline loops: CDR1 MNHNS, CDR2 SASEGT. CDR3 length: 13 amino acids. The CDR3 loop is CASSGEGGNEQFF. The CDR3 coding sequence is TGTGCCAGCAGTGGGGAGGGTGGCAATGAGCAGTTCTTC.

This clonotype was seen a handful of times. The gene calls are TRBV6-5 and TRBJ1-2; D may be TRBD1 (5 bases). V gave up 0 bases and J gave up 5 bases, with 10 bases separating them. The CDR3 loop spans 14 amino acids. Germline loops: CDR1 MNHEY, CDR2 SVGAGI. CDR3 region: CASSYSREGYGYTF. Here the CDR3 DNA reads TGTGCCAGCAGTTACTCCAGAGAGGGGTATGGCTACACCTTC.

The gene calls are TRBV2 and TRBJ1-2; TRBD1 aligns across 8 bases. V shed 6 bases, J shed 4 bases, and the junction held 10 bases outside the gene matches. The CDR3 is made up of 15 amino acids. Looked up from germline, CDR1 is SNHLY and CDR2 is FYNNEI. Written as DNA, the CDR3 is TGTGCCAGCAGGGACGGACAGGGCGGTGGCTATGGCTACACCTTC. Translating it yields CASRDGQGGGYGYTF.

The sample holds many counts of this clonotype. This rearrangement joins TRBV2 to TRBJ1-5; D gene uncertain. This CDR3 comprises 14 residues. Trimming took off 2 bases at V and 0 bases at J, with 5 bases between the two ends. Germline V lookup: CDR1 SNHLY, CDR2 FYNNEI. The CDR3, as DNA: TGTGCCAGCAGTGAAAAGACTAGCAATCAGCCCCAGCATTTT. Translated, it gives CASSEKTSNQPQHF. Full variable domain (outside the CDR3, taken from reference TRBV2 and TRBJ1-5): EPEVTQTPSHQVTQMGQEVILRCVPISNHLYFYWYRQILGQKVEFLVSFYNNEISEKSEIFDDQFSVERPDGSNFTLKIRSTKLEDSAMYFCASSEKTSNQPQHFGDGTRLSIL.

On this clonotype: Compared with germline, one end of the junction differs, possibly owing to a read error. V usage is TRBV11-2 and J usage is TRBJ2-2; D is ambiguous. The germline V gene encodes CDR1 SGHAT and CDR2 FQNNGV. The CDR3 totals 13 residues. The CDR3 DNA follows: TGTACCAGCAGGAAGTTCTCCGCCGGGGAGCTGTTTTTT. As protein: CTSRKFSAGELFF.

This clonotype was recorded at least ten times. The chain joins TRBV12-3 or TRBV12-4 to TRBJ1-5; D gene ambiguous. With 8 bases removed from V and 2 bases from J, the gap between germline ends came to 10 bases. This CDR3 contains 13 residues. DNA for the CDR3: TGTGCCAGCGGTATTGAAGGCAATCAGCCCCAGCATTTT. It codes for CASGIEGNQPQHF.

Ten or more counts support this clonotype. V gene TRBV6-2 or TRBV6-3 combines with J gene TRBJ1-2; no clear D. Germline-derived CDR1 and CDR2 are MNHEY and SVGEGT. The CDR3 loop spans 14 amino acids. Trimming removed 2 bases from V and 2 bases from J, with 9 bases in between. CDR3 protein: CASSYRERNYGYTF. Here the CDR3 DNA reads TGTGCCAGCAGTTACAGGGAGCGGAACTATGGCTACACCTTC.

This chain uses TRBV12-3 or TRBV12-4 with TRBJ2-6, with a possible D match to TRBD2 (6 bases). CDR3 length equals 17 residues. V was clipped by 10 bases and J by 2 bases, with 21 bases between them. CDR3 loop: CAIGTLMGFAGANVLTF. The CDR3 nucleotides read TGTGCCATCGGGACTTTAATGGGGTTTGCTGGGGCCAACGTCCTGACTTTC.

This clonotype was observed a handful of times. CDR3 coding DNA: TGTGCCAGCGGGGCAGGGGGCTCTTACGAGCAGTACTTC. It translates to CASGAGGSYEQYF. V gene TRBV19 combines with J gene TRBJ2-7; 8 positions match TRBD1. The V gene end was trimmed by 9 bases and the J gene end by 4 bases; junction bases not matched to a gene: 8. Per germline, CDR1 LNHDA and CDR2 SQIVND (reference sequence). CDR3 length equals 13 residues.